What follows are 20 T cell receptor beta chains derived from one specimen sequenced in a study of shared clonotypes between healthy human individuals. The repertoire was sequenced with immunoSEQ multiplex PCR; TCRdb's copy has only in-frame clones and lacks some. The table records roughly 650,000 clones, about 96% of them present only once. Selected positively for CCR7 and CD45RO-negative, naive CD8 cells excluded terminally differentiated effector memory CD45RA+ cells. Material for sequencing was naive CD8+ T cells sorted from blood. The receptors were gathered from a young woman in good health.

This rearrangement joins TRBV11-1 to TRBJ2-3; 8 bases line up with TRBD2. CDR1 and CDR2 from the germline V gene are SGHAT and FQDESV (reference sequence). The CDR3 loop spans 15 amino acids. V was clipped by 2 bases and J by 3 bases; unmatched bases: 4. CDR3 residues: CASSLSGSVTDTQYF. In DNA form, the CDR3 reads TGTGCCAGCAGCTTAAGCGGGAGTGTGACAGATACGCAGTATTTT.

V usage is TRBV7-9 and J usage is TRBJ2-3, with 9 nucleotides matching TRBD2. Per the germline V gene, CDR1 is SEHNR and CDR2 is FQNEAQ (reference sequence). The V gene end was trimmed by 0 bases and the J gene end by 4 bases; junction bases not matched to a gene: 5. The CDR3 sequence is 16 residues long. The CDR3, as DNA: TGTGCCAGCAGCTTAGCGATTGGCGGGAGGGCAGATACGCAGTATTTT. It translates to CASSLAIGGRADTQYF.

The chain employs TRBV6-5 and TRBJ2-1, with 10 bases matching TRBD2. Germline V gene data show CDR1 as MNHEY and CDR2 as SVGAGI. There are 15 residues in the CDR3. V gave up 5 bases and J gave up 3 bases; unmatched junction bases: 4. CDR3 sequence (DNA): TGTGCCAGCAGTACTAGCGGGGAGGGCTACAATGAGCAGTTCTTC. Translating gives CASSTSGEGYNEQFF.

This rearrangement joins TRBV4-2 to TRBJ1-2; D not certain. The V end lost 0 bases, the J end lost 7 bases, and 12 bases lay between the germline ends. The CDR3 covers 14 residues. Germline V lookup: CDR1 LGHNA, CDR2 YNFKEQ. This CDR3 reads CASSQDRVPLGYTF. The DNA of the CDR3 is TGTGCCAGCAGCCAAGATAGGGTCCCTCTTGGCTACACCTTC.

The J gene is TRBJ1-5, the V gene TRBV27, with 8 bases identical to TRBD1. The CDR3 is 14 amino acids. The V gene's germline CDR1 is MNHEY and CDR2 SMNVEV (reference sequence). Losses at the gene ends were 5 bases for V and 2 bases for J; bases not matched to a gene: 2. The CDR3 DNA reads as TGTGCCAGCAGTCAGGGGGCTGGCAATCAGCCCCAGCATTTT. Its protein product is CASSQGAGNQPQHF.

The chain carries TRBV5-6 and TRBJ1-2; 7 bases map to TRBD1. The CDR3 sequence is 14 residues long. The V gene's germline CDR1 is SGHDT and CDR2 YYEEEE. V was clipped by 2 bases and J by 6 bases; unmatched bases: 7. The CDR3 region is CASSLLQGLNGYTF. CDR3 nucleotides: TGTGCCAGCAGCTTATTACAGGGGTTAAATGGCTACACCTTC.

This chain uses TRBV9 with TRBJ2-6, with D possibly called TRBD1 or TRBD2 (5 bases each). The CDR3 consists of 18 residues. Germline-derived CDR1 and CDR2 are SGDLS and YYNGEE. The V gene lost 2 bases and the J gene lost 1 base, with 16 bases spanning the gap. CDR3 loop: CASSVVSGPRSGANVLTF. The DNA of the CDR3 is TGTGCCAGCAGCGTGGTTTCGGGGCCACGGTCTGGGGCCAACGTCCTGACTTTC.

The V and J genes are TRBV19 and TRBJ2-4; D is perhaps TRBD2 (7 bases). CDR1 is LNHDA, CDR2 SQIVND, per germline (reference sequence). V gave up 0 bases and J gave up 0 bases, with 12 bases separating them. This CDR3 is built from 17 residues. CDR3 DNA sequence: TGTGCCAGTAGTATAGAGGGGGGGCCCGTAGCCAAAAACATTCAGTACTTC. Translation gives CASSIEGGPVAKNIQYF.

This clone was seen a single time. The chain carries TRBV6-5 and TRBJ2-7; D call uncertain. The CDR3 sequence is 13 residues long. The germline gives CDR1 MNHEY, CDR2 SVGAGI. V gave up 3 bases and J gave up 1 base, with 7 bases separating them. In DNA form, the CDR3 reads TGTGCCAGCAGTTATACACCATCCTACGAGCAGTACTTC. Protein sequence: CASSYTPSYEQYF.

This sequence joins TRBV30 and TRBJ1-3; D remains ambiguous. Looked up from germline, CDR1 is GTSNPN and CDR2 is SVGIG (reference sequence). The CDR3 is made up of 13 amino acids. V lost 5 bases and J lost 7, with 15 bases in between. The CDR3 loop reads CAWAGSSGNTIYF. CDR3 nucleotide sequence: TGTGCCTGGGCAGGTTCCTCGGGGAACACCATATATTTT.

The chain combines TRBV27 with TRBJ2-5; 7 bases are shared with TRBD1. The V segment lost 1 base and the J segment 0 bases; nucleotides outside the gene matches: 2. The CDR3 consists of 15 residues. Germline V lookup: CDR1 MNHEY, CDR2 SMNVEV (reference sequence). The CDR3 coding sequence is TGTGCCAGCAGTTTATGGGGACAGAACCAAGAGACCCAGTACTTC. It is translated as CASSLWGQNQETQYF.

The rearrangement uses TRBV28 and TRBJ2-2; maybe TRBD2 (6 bases). The germline CDR1 and CDR2 sequences are MDHEN and SYDVKM. The CDR3 covers 14 residues. V lost 7 bases and J 0 bases, leaving 9 bases between the germline ends. CDR3 amino acids: CASKLAANTGELFF. The CDR3 coding sequence is TGTGCCAGCAAATTAGCGGCGAACACCGGGGAGCTGTTTTTT.

The chain joins TRBV4-2 to TRBJ1-6; D gene ambiguous. Germline loops: CDR1 LGHNA, CDR2 YNFKEQ. Trimming removed 0 bases at V and 4 bases at J, with 13 bases between. The CDR3 spans 17 residues. The CDR3 spells CASSQDPQAAYNSPLHF. In DNA, the CDR3 is TGTGCCAGCAGCCAAGATCCCCAGGCCGCTTATAATTCACCCCTCCACTTT.

This sequence joins TRBV6-1 and TRBJ1-2; D may be TRBD1 (5 bases). The CDR3 has 14 amino acids. With 2 bases removed from V and 7 bases from J, the gap between germline ends came to 14 bases. Germline assignment: CDR1 MNHNS and CDR2 SASEGT. CDR3 in amino acids: CASSELSRAAGYTF. CDR3 in DNA: TGTGCCAGCAGTGAATTAAGCAGGGCTGCTGGCTACACCTTC.

The chain combines TRBV18 with TRBJ1-2; D is ambiguous. V was cut by 6 bases and J by 7 bases, with 24 bases left in between. The CDR3 length is 16 residues. CDR1 and CDR2 from the germline V gene are KGHSH and LQKENI. The CDR3 DNA follows: TGTGCCAGCTCTACGAGTTCCGCGTCGTCGGGAGGTGGCTACACCTTC. Translating gives CASSTSSASSGGGYTF.

This sequence joins TRBV27 and TRBJ2-4; 8 bases agree with TRBD2. The CDR3 extends over 15 amino acids. Germline V gene data show CDR1 as MNHEY and CDR2 as SMNVEV (reference sequence). Trimming at V came to 6 bases and at J to 1 base, leaving 5 bases not matched to a gene. The CDR3 sequence: CASRGRGAAKNIQYF. CDR3 nucleotides: TGTGCCAGCAGGGGGCGGGGGGCGGCCAAAAACATTCAGTACTTC.

The chain uses TRBV27 and TRBJ1-1; D gene unclear. Germline V gene lookup returns CDR1 MNHEY and CDR2 SMNVEV (reference sequence). The CDR3 has 15 amino acids. Deletions cut 2 bases from V and 0 bases from J, with 10 bases between. CDR3: CASSLRAFMNTEAFF. Written as DNA, the CDR3 is TGTGCCAGCAGTTTAAGGGCTTTCATGAACACTGAAGCTTTCTTT.

The rearrangement uses TRBV29-1 and TRBJ2-5; possibly TRBD1 for D (7 bases). Between the trimmed V and J ends, which lost 3 bases and 0 bases, there was a span of 20 bases. In germline, CDR1 is SQVTM, CDR2 ANQGSEA. The CDR3 extends over 17 amino acids. CDR3 protein: CSVDPPEGAGYQETQYF. The CDR3 region has the DNA TGCAGCGTTGATCCCCCGGAGGGGGCCGGTTACCAAGAGACCCAGTACTTC.

To note about this clone: An end of the junction differs from the germline gene, which may be a read error. The V gene is TRBV4-1, the J gene TRBJ1-6, with D unresolved. This CDR3 region has 15 residues. Germline loops: CDR1 MGHRA, CDR2 YSYEKL. The CDR3 nucleotides are TGCGCCAGCAGACCCGGGCCCTCCAATAATTCACCCCTCCACTTT. This translates into CASRPGPSNNSPLHF.

The rearrangement uses TRBV7-9 and TRBJ2-6; TRBD1 aligns across 7 bases. The germline gives CDR1 SEHNR, CDR2 FQNEAQ (reference sequence). The CDR3 has 18 residues. The trim removed 5 bases at V and 2 bases at J, leaving 12 bases unmatched. The CDR3 loop reads CASSTSRDRRPGANVLTF. DNA of the CDR3: TGTGCCAGCAGCACGAGCCGGGACAGAAGGCCTGGGGCCAACGTCCTGACTTTC.